These 27 T cell receptor beta chains were sequenced from one sample in a study of technical replicates of blood from four donors. The method was immunoSEQ multiplex PCR; TCRdb's version includes in-frame clones alone and lacks a portion of them. Of 80,000 or so clones in the sample, approximately 78% were seen once. The sequencing input was PBMCs. The origin of the receptors is a human donor in good health. Some clones in this sample may be carry-over from other donors' samples.

The CDR3 coding sequence is TGTGCCAGCAGCAGTAGGACAGGGGGAAAACTGTTTTTT. This sequence encodes CASSSRTGGKLFF. The J gene is TRBJ1-4, the V gene TRBV7-8, with 10 nucleotides matching TRBD1. The CDR3 is 13 amino acids. V gave up 5 bases and J gave up 10 bases; unmatched junction bases: 4. The germline V gene has CDR1 SGHVS and CDR2 FQNEAQ.

J is TRBJ2-7 and V is TRBV7-2; 8 bases agree with TRBD2. V was clipped by 5 bases and J by 2 bases; unmatched bases: 8. The CDR3 sequence is 15 residues long. Germline V lookup: CDR1 SGHTA, CDR2 FQGNSA. This chain's CDR3 is CASSPPGGLAYEQYF. Here the CDR3 DNA reads TGTGCCAGCAGCCCACCGGGGGGGCTAGCCTACGAGCAGTACTTC.

The V and J genes are TRBV29-1 and TRBJ1-4; 9 bases map to TRBD1. The J segment lost 8 bases and the V segment lost 3 bases, leaving 4 bases of the junction unmatched. This CDR3 spans 13 amino acids. Germline CDR1 is SQVTM and CDR2 is ANQGSEA. Written as DNA, the CDR3 is TGCAGCGTTGACCGACAGGGGGGGGAAAAACTGTTTTTT. Its protein is CSVDRQGGEKLFF.

A few counts support this clone. The chain uses TRBV25-1 and TRBJ2-4; TRBD2 agrees at 11 bases. This CDR3 has 15 amino acids. Germline V gene data show CDR1 as MGHDK and CDR2 as SYGVNS. V lost 3 bases, J lost 4 bases, and 2 bases stayed unmatched. In nucleotides, the CDR3 is TGTGCCAGCAGTGATGCTAGCGGGGGGAAAAACATTCAGTACTTC. This translates into CASSDASGGKNIQYF. The full variable domain, its missing parts supplied by reference TRBV25-1 and TRBJ2-4, is EADIYQTPRYLVIGTGKKITLECSQTMGHDKMYWYQQDPGMELHLIHYSYGVNSTEKGDLSSESTVSRIRTEHFPLTLESARPSHTSQYLCASSDASGGKNIQYFGAGTRLSVL.

The chain combines TRBV7-2 with TRBJ2-7; TRBD1 is a possible D gene (5 bases). Germline CDR1 reads SGHTA; CDR2 reads FQGNSA. The CDR3 contains 12 residues. V was clipped by 2 bases and J by 7 bases, with 9 bases between them. Here the CDR3 DNA reads TGTGCCAGCAGCTTACAGGGTGGGGAGCAGTACTTC. Its protein is CASSLQGGEQYF.

The chain links TRBV9 to TRBJ1-1; maybe TRBD1 (6 bases). The CDR3 covers 14 residues. The ends were cut back, 4 bases at V and 4 bases at J, with 14 bases in the middle. Germline V gives CDR1 SGDLS, CDR2 YYNGEE. The CDR3: CASSRRGGSTEAFF. The CDR3 coding sequence is TGTGCCAGCAGCCGGAGGGGGGGGAGCACTGAAGCTTTCTTT.

The V and J genes are TRBV5-6 and TRBJ1-1, with 12 nucleotides matching TRBD1. The germline CDR1 and CDR2 sequences are SGHDT and YYEEEE. Germline trimming cut 4 bases from V and 5 bases from J; bases unmatched to any gene: 9. CDR3 length: 16 residues. The CDR3 nucleotides read TGTGCCAGCAGCCCCCGGGACAGGGGGCAGGGGACTGAAGCTTTCTTT. Translating it yields CASSPRDRGQGTEAFF.

In its sample, this clone was seen once. The rearrangement uses TRBV2 and TRBJ1-4; the D gene is possibly TRBD1 (6 bases). This CDR3 has 13 residues. Trimming stripped 5 bases from V and 9 bases from J, with 13 bases between. The germline V gene encodes CDR1 SNHLY and CDR2 FYNNEI. CDR3 sequence reads: CASSLGGVKKLFF. In nucleotides, the CDR3 is TGTGCCAGCAGTCTAGGGGGGGTGAAAAAACTGTTTTTT.

This clone was recorded once. This CDR3 reads CASSPTTGNTGELFF. CDR3 nucleotide sequence: TGTGCCAGCTCACCAACGACAGGGAACACCGGGGAGCTGTTTTTT. The rearrangement links TRBV18 to TRBJ2-2; TRBD1 is a possible D gene (6 bases). V was pared by 2 bases and J by 1 base, with 8 bases between. Germline-derived CDR1 and CDR2 are KGHSH and LQKENI. This CDR3 is 15 amino acids long.

The CDR3 DNA is TGTGCCATATCAGACAGATTCACCTACGAGCAGTACTTC. Its protein is CAISDRFTYEQYF. The V gene is TRBV25-1, the J gene TRBJ2-5; D perhaps matches TRBD1 (5 bases). Judging by the DNA end, TRBJ2-7 fits better; the J call may be wrong. The CDR3 sequence is 13 residues long. Per germline, CDR1 MGHDK and CDR2 SYGVNS.

V usage is TRBV5-1 and J usage is TRBJ2-7, with D possibly TRBD1 on 6 matching bases. The V gene's germline CDR1 is SGHRS and CDR2 YFSETQ. This CDR3 has 15 amino acids. Trimming removed 0 bases at V and 6 bases at J, with 16 bases between. The CDR3 loop is CASSLDQGLSVEQYF. CDR3 bases: TGCGCCAGCAGCTTGGATCAGGGGCTATCGGTCGAGCAGTACTTC.

This clone turned up a few times. J is TRBJ2-5 and V is TRBV19; the match to TRBD1 covers 9 bases. With V trimmed by 6 bases and J by 5 bases, 7 bases remained unmatched. Germline values: CDR1 LNHDA, CDR2 SQIVND (reference sequence). The CDR3 extends over 14 amino acids. The CDR3 nucleotides read TGTGCCAGTAGGACTCCGGGACAGGGCGAGACCCAGTACTTC. Translation: CASRTPGQGETQYF.

The chain employs TRBV7-9 and TRBJ2-1, with D maybe TRBD2 (6 bases). Per germline, CDR1 SEHNR and CDR2 FQNEAQ (reference sequence). The CDR3 runs 17 residues. V lost 0 bases and J 5 bases, leaving 17 bases between the germline ends. Here the CDR3 DNA reads TGTGCCAGCAGCTTAGCCCCCCTAGCGCAATCTAACAATGAGCAGTTCTTC. Residues: CASSLAPLAQSNNEQFF.

This clone was observed once. The rearrangement joins TRBV5-1 to TRBJ2-7, with 9 positions matching TRBD2. V shed 0 bases, J shed 9 bases, and the junction held 13 bases outside the gene matches. Germline CDR1 and CDR2: SGHRS and YFSETQ. The CDR3 runs to 16 residues. DNA for the CDR3: TGCGCCAGCAGCTTGGATGCGGGAGGGCCCGGCCGAGGGCAGTACTTC. It yields the protein CASSLDAGGPGRGQYF.

The chain uses TRBV9 and TRBJ2-5; a possible D gene is TRBD2 (7 bases). The CDR3 runs 15 residues. Trimming cost V 3 bases and J 4 bases, with 16 bases left between them. Germline assignment: CDR1 SGDLS and CDR2 YYNGEE. For the CDR3, the DNA is TGTGCCAGCAGCGGACGGGGGGCGAGAGGAGAGACCCAGTACTTC. Its protein is CASSGRGARGETQYF.

This clone was seen a few times. One end of the junction is discordant with germline, which a read error may explain. This chain links TRBV18 with TRBJ1-6, with 9 nucleotides matching TRBD1. The V gene's germline CDR1 is KGHSH and CDR2 LQKENI. CDR3 length: 11 amino acids. The CDR3 DNA reads TGTGCCAGCTCACCACGGGGACAGGGAAGCTTT. This gives the protein CASSPRGQGSF.

The V call is TRBV11-2, the J call TRBJ2-1; perhaps TRBD2 as D (5 bases). The V and J ends lost 2 bases and 13 bases respectively, with 9 bases between them. Per germline, CDR1 SGHAT and CDR2 FQNNGV. The CDR3 extends over 11 amino acids. The CDR3 loop reads CASSLLAGQFF. In nucleotides, the CDR3 is TGTGCCAGCAGCTTACTGGCGGGTCAGTTCTTC.

The rearrangement uses TRBV7-2 and TRBJ2-1; TRBD2 matches at 13 bases. Germline CDR1 is SGHTA and CDR2 is FQGNSA. The CDR3 covers 19 residues. V lost 4 bases and J lost 0; bases outside the gene matches: 9. CDR3 in DNA: TGTGCCAGCAGCTCGCCGACTAGCGGGGGGCCTAGCTCCTACAATGAGCAGTTCTTC. Protein: CASSSPTSGGPSSYNEQFF.

V gene TRBV7-7 combines with J gene TRBJ1-1; no reliable D call. CDR1 and CDR2 from the germline V gene are SSHAT and FNYEAQ (reference sequence). V dropped 6 bases and J dropped 3 bases, with 11 bases sitting between them. The CDR3 is made up of 13 amino acids. CDR3 sequence: CASSQSRDTEAFF. DNA of the CDR3: TGTGCCAGCAGTCAAAGTCGGGACACTGAAGCTTTCTTT. The variable domain in full, with the rest retrieved from reference TRBV7-7 and TRBJ1-1, is GAGVSQSPRYKVTKRGQDVTLRCDPISSHATLYWYQQALGQGPEFLTYFNYEAQPDKSGLPSDRFSAERPEGSISTLTIQRTEQRDSAMYRCASSQSRDTEAFFGQGTRLTVV.

V and J are TRBV7-9 and TRBJ1-1; D perhaps matches TRBD1 (5 bases). The germline V and J ends were trimmed by 4 bases and 5 bases, with 14 bases remaining between them. The CDR3 is 14 amino acids. Per the germline V gene, CDR1 is SEHNR and CDR2 is FQNEAQ (reference sequence). CDR3 in amino acids: CASSSELGDTEAFF. In DNA form, the CDR3 reads TGTGCCAGCAGCTCGGAGTTAGGGGATACTGAAGCTTTCTTT. The whole variable domain, filled in from reference TRBV7-9 and TRBJ1-1, reads DTGVSQNPRHKITKRGQNVTFRCDPISEHNRLYWYRQTLGQGPEFLTYFQNEAQLEKSRLLSDRFSAERPKGSFSTLEIQRTEQGDSAMYLCASSSELGDTEAFFGQGTRLTVV.

This chain links TRBV9 with TRBJ1-6; 7 positions match TRBD1. CDR1 is SGDLS, CDR2 YYNGEE, per germline. The V gene end was trimmed by 6 bases and the J gene end by 0 bases; junction bases not matched to a gene: 9. The CDR3 runs 17 residues. CDR3 nucleotides: TGTGCCAGCACCACCGACAGGGAATTCTCCTATAATTCACCCCTCCACTTT. Its translation is CASTTDREFSYNSPLHF.

This chain uses TRBV13 with TRBJ2-1; TRBD1 is a possible D gene (5 bases). The CDR3 is 14 residues long. Germline-derived CDR1 and CDR2 are PRHDT and FYEKMQ (reference sequence). Trimming pared 8 bases from V and 5 bases from J, leaving 16 bases between. The DNA for the CDR3 is TGTGCCAGCCAGAAAGGGGCAATTAACAATGAGCAGTTCTTC. Protein product: CASQKGAINNEQFF.

The gene calls are TRBV11-3 and TRBJ2-7, with D perhaps TRBD2 (6 bases). Trimming cost V 0 bases and J 2 bases, with 11 bases left between them. The CDR3 totals 15 residues. CDR1 and CDR2 (germline): SGHNT, YENEEA. CDR3 region: CASSLDEGLTYEQYF. DNA for the CDR3: TGTGCCAGCAGCTTAGACGAGGGACTGACCTACGAGCAGTACTTC.

The sample holds a few counts of this clone. V usage is TRBV5-1 and J usage is TRBJ2-5, with TRBD1 matching 7 bases. The CDR3 has 15 residues. Germline lookup yields CDR1 SGHRS and CDR2 YFSETQ. J gave up 1 base and V 3 bases, and 6 bases lay outside the gene matches. This CDR3 reads CASSSGQAGQETQYF. CDR3 bases: TGCGCCAGCAGCTCAGGACAGGCAGGCCAAGAGACCCAGTACTTC.

The chain couples TRBV14 to TRBJ1-2, with D unresolved. Germline loops: CDR1 SGHDN, CDR2 FVKESK. The CDR3 runs 13 residues. V lost 1 base and J lost 4, with 7 bases in between. For the CDR3, the DNA is TGTGCCAGCAGCCAAGTTACTGCCTATGGCTACACCTTC. Translation: CASSQVTAYGYTF. The variable domain in full, with the rest retrieved from reference TRBV14 and TRBJ1-2, is EAGVTQFPSHSVIEKGQTVTLRCDPISGHDNLYWYRRVMGKEIKFLLHFVKESKQDESGMPNNRFLAERTGGTYSTLKVQPAELEDSGVYFCASSQVTAYGYTFGSGTRLTVV.

CDR3 residues: CSVPTQYF. CDR3 nucleotide sequence: TGCAGCGTCCCTACCCAGTACTTC. The rearrangement uses TRBV29-1 and TRBJ2-5, with D unresolved. The length of the CDR3 is 8 residues. CDR1 and CDR2 (germline): SQVTM, ANQGSEA. The V and J ends lost 6 bases and 8 bases respectively, with 4 bases between them.

In its sample, this clone was seen a few times. The J gene is TRBJ1-6, the V gene TRBV5-6; unclear D gene. The germline gives CDR1 SGHDT, CDR2 YYEEEE. The CDR3 covers 12 residues. V shed 2 bases and J shed 7 bases, with 4 bases lying between them. DNA of the CDR3: TGTGCCAGCAGCTTACAAAATTCACCCCTCCACTTT. Its protein product is CASSLQNSPLHF.